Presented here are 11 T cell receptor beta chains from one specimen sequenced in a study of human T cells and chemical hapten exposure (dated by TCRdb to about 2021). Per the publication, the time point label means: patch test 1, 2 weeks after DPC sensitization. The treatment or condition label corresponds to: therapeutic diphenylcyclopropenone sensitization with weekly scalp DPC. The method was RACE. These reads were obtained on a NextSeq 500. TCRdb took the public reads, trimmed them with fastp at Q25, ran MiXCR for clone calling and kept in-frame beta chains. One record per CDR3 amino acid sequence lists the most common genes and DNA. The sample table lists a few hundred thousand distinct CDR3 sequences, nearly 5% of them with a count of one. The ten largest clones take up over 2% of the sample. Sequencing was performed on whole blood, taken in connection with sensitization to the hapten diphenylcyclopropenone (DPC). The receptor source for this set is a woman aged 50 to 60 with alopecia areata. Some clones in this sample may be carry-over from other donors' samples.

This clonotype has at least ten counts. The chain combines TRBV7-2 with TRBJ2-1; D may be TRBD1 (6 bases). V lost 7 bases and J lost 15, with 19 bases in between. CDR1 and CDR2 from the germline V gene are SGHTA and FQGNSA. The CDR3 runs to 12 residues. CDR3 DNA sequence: TGTGCCAGCACCCTCGACAGGAAAGAAAGGTTCTTC. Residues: CASTLDRKERFF.

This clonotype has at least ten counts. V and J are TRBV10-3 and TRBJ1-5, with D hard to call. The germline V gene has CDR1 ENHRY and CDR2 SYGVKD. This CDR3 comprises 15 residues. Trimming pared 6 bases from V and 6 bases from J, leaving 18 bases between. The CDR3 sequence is CAISPGEEGSQPQHF. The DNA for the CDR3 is TGTGCCATCAGCCCTGGAGAAGAGGGTAGTCAGCCCCAGCATTTT.

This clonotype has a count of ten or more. CDR3 region: CASSLNWRQLGPLHF. CDR3 DNA sequence: TGTGCCAGCAGTTTAAATTGGCGGCAGCTAGGTCCCCTCCACTTT. This rearrangement joins TRBV27 to TRBJ1-6; D gene uncertain. The length of the CDR3 is 15 residues. Looked up from germline, CDR1 is MNHEY and CDR2 is SMNVEV (reference sequence). Trimming removed 2 bases from V and 13 bases from J, with 18 bases in between.

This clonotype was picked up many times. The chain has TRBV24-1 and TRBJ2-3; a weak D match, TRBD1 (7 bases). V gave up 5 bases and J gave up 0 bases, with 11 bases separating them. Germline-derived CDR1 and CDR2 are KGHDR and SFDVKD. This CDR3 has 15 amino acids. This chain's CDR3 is CATSGGTASTDTQYF. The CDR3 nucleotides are TGTGCCACCAGTGGCGGGACAGCTAGCACAGATACGCAGTATTTT.

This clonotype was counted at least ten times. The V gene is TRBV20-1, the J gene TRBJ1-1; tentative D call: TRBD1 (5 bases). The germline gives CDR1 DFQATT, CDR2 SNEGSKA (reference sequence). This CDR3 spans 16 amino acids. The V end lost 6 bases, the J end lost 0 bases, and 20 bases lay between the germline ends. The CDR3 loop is CSADGGGRSMNTEAFF. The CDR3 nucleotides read TGCAGTGCCGATGGGGGGGGTAGGTCTATGAACACTGAAGCTTTCTTT.

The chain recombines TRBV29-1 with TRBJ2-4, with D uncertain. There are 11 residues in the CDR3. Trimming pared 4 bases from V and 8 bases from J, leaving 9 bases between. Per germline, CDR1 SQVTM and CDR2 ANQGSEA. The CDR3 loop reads CSVVVYDIQYF. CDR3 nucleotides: TGCAGCGTTGTGGTTTACGACATTCAGTACTTC.

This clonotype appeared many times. CDR3 nucleotides: TGTGCCAGCAACCCCATCCGGGTCCACAATGAGCAGTTCTTC. This sequence encodes CASNPIRVHNEQFF. The V and J genes are TRBV6-2 or TRBV6-3 and TRBJ2-1; D is ambiguous. V lost 7 bases, J lost 5 bases, and 15 bases lay in between. In germline, CDR1 is MNHEY, CDR2 SVGEGT. CDR3 length equals 14 residues.

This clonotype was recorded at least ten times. CDR3 sequence reads: CSAGNTGRPEAFF. The DNA for the CDR3 is TGCAGTGCTGGGAACACAGGGAGGCCTGAAGCTTTCTTT. This sequence joins TRBV20-1 and TRBJ1-1; D is possibly TRBD1 (6 bases). The CDR3 consists of 13 residues. The V gene's germline CDR1 is DFQATT and CDR2 SNEGSKA (reference sequence). V was shortened by 5 bases and J by 6 bases, with 16 bases between the two germline ends.

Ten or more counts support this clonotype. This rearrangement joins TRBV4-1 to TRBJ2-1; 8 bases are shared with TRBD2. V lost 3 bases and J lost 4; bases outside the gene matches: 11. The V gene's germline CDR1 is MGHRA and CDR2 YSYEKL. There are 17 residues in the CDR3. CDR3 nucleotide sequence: TGCGCCAGCAGCCATCCTGAGGAGCGGGGGCCTTACAATGAGCAGTTCTTC. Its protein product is CASSHPEERGPYNEQFF.

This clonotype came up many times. Here the CDR3 reads CAWRGDRGLNEQYF. DNA for the CDR3: TGTGCCTGGAGGGGGGACAGGGGACTTAACGAGCAGTACTTC. The chain uses TRBV30 and TRBJ2-7; 10 bases are a match to TRBD1. Germline-derived CDR1 and CDR2 are GTSNPN and SVGIG (reference sequence). The ends lost 3 bases at V and 5 bases at J; junction bases unmatched: 7. This CDR3 has 14 amino acids.

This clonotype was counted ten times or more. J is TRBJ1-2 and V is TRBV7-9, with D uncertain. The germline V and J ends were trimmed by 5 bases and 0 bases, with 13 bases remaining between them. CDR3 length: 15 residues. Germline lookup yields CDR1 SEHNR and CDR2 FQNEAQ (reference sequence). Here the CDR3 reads CASSPFWEANYGYTF. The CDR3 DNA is TGTGCCAGCAGCCCGTTTTGGGAAGCTAACTATGGCTACACCTTC.